The 18 T cell receptor beta chains below come from one sample, sequenced in a study of blood T cell repertoires in COVID-19. Repertoires were generated with immunoSEQ multiplex PCR, while TCRdb's copy carries only in-frame clones and drops some. The sample records some 55,000 clones, 90% to 95% being singletons. The specimen was peripheral blood. The origin of the receptors is a human donor in a cohort sampled during active COVID-19.

The sample holds one count of this clone. This sequence joins TRBV5-4 and TRBJ2-1, with D possibly matching TRBD2 (6 bases). The CDR3 length is 14 residues. Germline V gene lookup returns CDR1 SGHNT and CDR2 YYREEE (reference sequence). Trimming left V 5 bases short and J 4 bases short, with 13 bases between. This CDR3 is CASSPGGNYNEQFF. CDR3 coding DNA: TGTGCCAGCAGTCCCGGCGGGAATTACAATGAGCAGTTCTTC. Variable domain in full (rest from reference TRBV5-4 and TRBJ2-1): ETGVTQSPTHLIKTRGQQVTLRCSSQSGHNTVSWYQQALGQGPQFIFQYYREEENGRGNFPPRFSGLQFPNYSSELNVNALELDDSALYLCASSPGGNYNEQFFGPGTRLTVL.

The chain combines TRBV9 with TRBJ2-3; 9 bases fit TRBD2. Germline lookup yields CDR1 SGDLS and CDR2 YYNGEE. V dropped 2 bases and J dropped 2; count of bases not matched to a gene: 12. This CDR3 spans 18 amino acids. The CDR3 here is CASSVNHGASGDTDTQYF. For the CDR3, the DNA is TGTGCCAGCAGCGTGAACCATGGGGCTAGCGGGGACACAGATACGCAGTATTTT.

This sequence joins TRBV19 and TRBJ1-1, with no clear D. The CDR3 loop spans 11 amino acids. Germline CDR1 LNHDA, CDR2 SQIVND (reference sequence). V lost 6 bases to trimming and J lost 10 bases, with 12 bases between them. CDR3 in DNA: TGTGCCAGTAGCTCGGTAAGCTCAGCTTTCTTT. This sequence encodes CASSSVSSAFF.

The chain recombines TRBV24-1 with TRBJ1-5; weak D call: TRBD1 (6 bases). The germline CDR1 and CDR2 sequences are KGHDR and SFDVKD. This CDR3 has 15 residues. Trimming took 2 bases from V and 1 from J, leaving 8 bases between them. As DNA, the CDR3 is TGTGCCACCAGTGATTCAACAGGGAGCAATCAGCCCCAGCATTTT. Translated, it gives CATSDSTGSNQPQHF.

This chain joins TRBV7-9 and TRBJ2-3; maybe TRBD1 (6 bases). V lost 5 bases and J 1 base, leaving 10 bases between the germline ends. This CDR3 region has 14 residues. Per the germline V gene, CDR1 is SEHNR and CDR2 is FQNEAQ (reference sequence). CDR3 sequence reads: CASSEGDGTDTQYF. CDR3 in DNA: TGTGCCAGCAGCGAGGGGGACGGCACAGATACGCAGTATTTT. The variable domain in full, completed from reference TRBV7-9 and TRBJ2-3, reads DTGVSQNPRHKITKRGQNVTFRCDPISEHNRLYWYRQTLGQGPEFLTYFQNEAQLEKSRLLSDRFSAERPKGSFSTLEIQRTEQGDSAMYLCASSEGDGTDTQYFGPGTRLTVL.

The chain uses TRBV7-2 and TRBJ1-2; D remains ambiguous. This CDR3 has 12 amino acids. Trimming cost V 4 bases and J 4 bases, with 7 bases left between them. Germline CDR1 SGHTA, CDR2 FQGNSA. Here the CDR3 reads CASSSNSYGYTF. The CDR3 bases are TGTGCCAGCAGCTCCAACAGCTATGGCTACACCTTC.

The genes are TRBV7-2 and TRBJ2-2; 9 nucleotides match TRBD1. The J segment lost 1 base and the V segment lost 5 bases, leaving 5 bases of the junction unmatched. The CDR3 is made up of 16 amino acids. The V gene's germline CDR1 is SGHTA and CDR2 FQGNSA. As DNA, the CDR3 is TGTGCCAGCAGCCAGTGGGGACAGGGGAACACCGGGGAGCTGTTTTTT. As protein: CASSQWGQGNTGELFF. Supplemented by reference TRBV7-2 and TRBJ2-2, the full variable domain reads GAGVSQSPSNKVTEKGKDVELRCDPISGHTALYWYRQSLGQGLEFLIYFQGNSAPDKSGLPSDRFSAERTGGSVSTLTIQRTQQEDSAVYLCASSQWGQGNTGELFFGEGSRLTVL.

The genes are TRBV5-5 and TRBJ1-1; D is undetermined. Trimming cost V 0 bases and J 1 base, with 16 bases left between them. Germline CDR1 SGHKS, CDR2 YYEKEE (reference sequence). The CDR3 runs to 17 residues. CDR3 region: CASSLGGPVGRNTEAFF. CDR3 nucleotide sequence: TGTGCCAGCAGCTTGGGAGGCCCAGTCGGTAGGAACACTGAAGCTTTCTTT.

This clone is a singleton in its sample. The J gene is TRBJ2-6, the V gene TRBV2; no clear D. The V and J ends lost 3 bases and 4 bases respectively, with 10 bases between them. Per germline, CDR1 SNHLY and CDR2 FYNNEI. The CDR3 runs 15 residues. The CDR3, as DNA: TGTGCCAGCAGTGATTTCAGTCTCGGGGCCAACGTCCTGACTTTC. Translation: CASSDFSLGANVLTF.

Points on this clone: The junction departs from the called germline gene at one end, perhaps through a read error. The chain joins TRBV2 to TRBJ2-1, with a tentative D call TRBD2 (5 bases). CDR3 length: 16 amino acids. Looked up from germline, CDR1 is SNHLY and CDR2 is FYNNEI. The CDR3 nucleotides read TGTGCCAGCAGCCCAAGAACTAGTATTTCCTTCAATGAGCAGTTCTTC. Translated: CASSPRTSISFNEQFF. The full variable domain, its missing parts supplied by reference TRBV2 and TRBJ2-1, is EPEVTQTPSHQVTQMGQEVILRCVPISNHLYFYWYRQILGQKVEFLVSFYNNEISEKSEIFDDQFSVERPDGSNFTLKIRSTKLEDSAMYFCASSPRTSISFNEQFFGPGTRLTVL.

The chain carries TRBV29-1 and TRBJ1-2; TRBD1 agrees at 9 bases. The CDR3 length is 12 residues. V lost 6 bases to trimming and J lost 8 bases; unmatched junction nucleotides: 7. CDR1 and CDR2 (germline): SQVTM, ANQGSEA. This CDR3 reads CSVQGTGKGYTF. For the CDR3, the DNA is TGCAGCGTCCAAGGGACAGGGAAAGGCTACACCTTC.

This clone was seen only a few times. The V and J genes are TRBV27 and TRBJ1-2, with 9 bases that match TRBD1. The germline CDR1 and CDR2 sequences are MNHEY and SMNVEV (reference sequence). V shed 4 bases and J 5 bases; nucleotides not matched to a gene: 5. The CDR3 is 14 residues long. CDR3 region: CASSWAGTGYGYTF. The CDR3 nucleotides read TGTGCCAGCAGTTGGGCCGGGACAGGGTATGGCTACACCTTC.

V usage is TRBV30 and J usage is TRBJ1-4; perhaps TRBD1 as D (5 bases). This CDR3 is 14 amino acids long. V dropped 5 bases and J dropped 8 bases, with 18 bases sitting between them. Germline V CDR1 and CDR2: GTSNPN, SVGIG (reference sequence). CDR3 sequence: CAWQGGSRREKLFF. The CDR3 DNA sequence: TGTGCCTGGCAGGGTGGGTCTCGGCGAGAAAAACTGTTTTTT.

The chain uses TRBV15 and TRBJ1-5; D is uncertain. Germline CDR1 reads LNHNV; CDR2 reads YYDKDF (reference sequence). This CDR3 spans 13 amino acids. The germline V and J ends were trimmed by 2 bases and 0 bases, with 2 bases remaining between them. The chain's CDR3 is CATSRYSNQPQHF. The DNA of the CDR3 is TGTGCCACCAGCAGATATAGCAATCAGCCCCAGCATTTT. Together with reference TRBV15 and TRBJ1-5, the CDR3 gives the full variable domain: DAMVIQNPRYQVTQFGKPVTLSCSQTLNHNVMYWYQQKSSQAPKLLFHYYDKDFNNEADTPDNFQSRRPNTSFCFLDIRSPGLGDTAMYLCATSRYSNQPQHFGDGTRLSIL.

V usage is TRBV9 and J usage is TRBJ2-1; D not certain. Deletions cut 5 bases from V and 1 base from J, with 16 bases between. The CDR3 covers 16 residues. Germline CDR1 and CDR2: SGDLS and YYNGEE. The CDR3: CASSTFSSKSYNEQFF. The DNA of the CDR3 is TGTGCCAGCAGTACATTTTCTTCCAAATCCTACAATGAGCAGTTCTTC.

This chain links TRBV20-1 with TRBJ2-7; D is unclear. The CDR3 runs 13 residues. The V gene lost 3 bases and the J gene lost 0 bases, with 9 bases spanning the gap. Germline-derived CDR1 and CDR2 are DFQATT and SNEGSKA (reference sequence). The DNA of the CDR3 is TGCAGTGCTAGTTTTCGAGTCTCCTACGAGCAGTACTTC. Its protein product is CSASFRVSYEQYF.

This chain joins TRBV10-3 and TRBJ2-5, with TRBD2 matching 8 bases. Germline lookup yields CDR1 ENHRY and CDR2 SYGVKD. The CDR3 spans 15 residues. J lost 4 bases, V lost 6 bases, and 10 bases had no gene match. This CDR3 reads CAIRPSAGGGETQYF. The CDR3, as DNA: TGTGCCATCAGGCCCTCGGCGGGGGGTGGAGAGACCCAGTACTTC.

The chain has TRBV10-3 and TRBJ2-3; 7 positions match TRBD2. The ends lost 6 bases at V and 3 bases at J; junction bases unmatched: 6. This CDR3 contains 14 residues. Germline-derived CDR1 and CDR2 are ENHRY and SYGVKD. The CDR3, as DNA: TGTGCCATCAGGAGCGGGGAACAAACAGATACGCAGTATTTT. It codes for CAIRSGEQTDTQYF.